The rows below give T cell receptor beta chains drawn from one sample of a study of shared clonotypes between healthy human individuals. Only in-frame clones appear in the TCRdb table, and some are missing; sequencing was by immunoSEQ multiplex PCR. The profile shows millions of clones, approximately 90% of them singletons. Material: naive CD4+ T cells sorted from blood. These receptors all come from a man aged 18 to 29 in good health. The CDR3 runs from the conserved cysteine through the conserved F or W. The D gene is left open where the match is weak. Some rows have no size entry. The others give once, few or many, or a class for an expanded clone.

V	J	size	D	CDR3	DNA
TRBV11-2	TRBJ2-7	-	-	CASSLDLGSPYEQYF	TGTGCCAGCAGCTTAGATCTCGGGTCTCCCTACGAGCAGTACTTC
TRBV7-3	TRBJ2-3	once	-	CASSPHLTDTQYF	TGTGCCAGCAGCCCCCACTTAACAGATACGCAGTATTTT
TRBV5-6	TRBJ2-7	-	-	CASSTGGSYEQYF	TGTGCCAGCAGCACCGGGGGCTCCTACGAGCAGTACTTC
TRBV10-3	TRBJ1-3	-	-	CAFRSTGNTIYF	TGTGCCTTCAGGTCAACTGGAAACACCATATATTTT
TRBV5-1	TRBJ1-4	-	-	CASSLGPAGEKLFF	TGCGCCAGCAGCTTGGGACCGGCGGGGGAAAAACTGTTTTTT
TRBV5-1	TRBJ2-1	-	-	CASSLLSSGRDRNEQFF	TGCGCCAGCAGCTTGTTGTCGAGCGGGCGAGATCGCAATGAGCAGTTCTTC
TRBV19	TRBJ2-1	once	-	CASSHFIGEQFF	TGTGCCAGTAGCCATTTCATTGGTGAGCAGTTCTTC
TRBV5-5	TRBJ1-4	-	-	CASNLATNNEKLFF	TGTGCCAGCAACCTCGCGACAAATAATGAAAAACTGTTTTTT
TRBV5-1	TRBJ1-5	-	TRBD1	CASRLTGEGRNQPQHF	TGCGCCAGCAGACTAACAGGGGAGGGCCGAAATCAGCCCCAGCATTTT
TRBV5-6	TRBJ1-1	once	-	CASSLGGRNTEAFF	TGTGCCAGCAGCTTGGGAGGGAGGAACACTGAAGCTTTCTTT
TRBV7-9	TRBJ1-5	-	-	CASSRWPGHHDQPQHF	TGTGCCAGCAGCCGATGGCCGGGACACCACGATCAGCCCCAGCATTTT
TRBV7-9	TRBJ1-1	few	TRBD1	CASSAQGDVTEAFF	TGTGCCAGCAGCGCGCAGGGGGATGTCACTGAAGCTTTCTTT
TRBV15	TRBJ2-5	-	TRBD2	CATSTRGREGGETQYF	TGTGCCACCAGCACCAGAGGGCGGGAGGGAGGAGAGACCCAGTACTTC
TRBV13	TRBJ2-7	-	TRBD2	CASSFGLAGVYEQYF	TGTGCCAGCAGCTTTGGACTAGCGGGAGTATACGAGCAGTACTTC
TRBV6-1	TRBJ2-1	-	-	CASSEAPDYNEQFF	TGTGCCAGCAGTGAAGCCCCAGACTACAATGAGCAGTTCTTC
TRBV27	TRBJ1-4	-	TRBD1	CASRRQGREKLFF	TGTGCCAGCAGAAGACAGGGTCGCGAAAAACTGTTTTTT
TRBV28	TRBJ1-1	-	-	CASSLWAGGTEAFF	TGTGCCAGCAGTCTCTGGGCCGGGGGCACTGAAGCTTTCTTT
TRBV28	TRBJ2-1	-	TRBD1	CASIGKGTGGGNEQFF	TGTGCCAGCATCGGAAAAGGGACAGGGGGTGGCAATGAGCAGTTCTTC
TRBV5-6	TRBJ2-3	-	-	CASRSGSGDTQYF	TGTGCCAGCAGGTCGGGGTCCGGGGATACGCAGTATTTT
TRBV6-6	TRBJ2-7	-	TRBD2	CASSPPLAEGHEQYF	TGTGCCAGCAGTCCCCCGCTAGCGGAAGGCCACGAGCAGTACTTC